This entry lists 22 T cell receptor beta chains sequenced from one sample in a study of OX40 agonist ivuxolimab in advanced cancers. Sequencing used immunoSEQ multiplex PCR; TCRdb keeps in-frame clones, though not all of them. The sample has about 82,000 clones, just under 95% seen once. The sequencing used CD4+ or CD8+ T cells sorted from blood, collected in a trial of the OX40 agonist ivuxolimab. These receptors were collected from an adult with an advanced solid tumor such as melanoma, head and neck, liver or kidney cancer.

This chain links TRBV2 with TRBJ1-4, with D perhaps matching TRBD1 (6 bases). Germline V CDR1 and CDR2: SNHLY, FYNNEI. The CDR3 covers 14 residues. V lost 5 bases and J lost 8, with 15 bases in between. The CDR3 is CASSPQGLGEKLFF. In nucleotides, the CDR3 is TGTGCCAGCAGTCCCCAGGGGCTAGGGGAAAAACTGTTTTTT.

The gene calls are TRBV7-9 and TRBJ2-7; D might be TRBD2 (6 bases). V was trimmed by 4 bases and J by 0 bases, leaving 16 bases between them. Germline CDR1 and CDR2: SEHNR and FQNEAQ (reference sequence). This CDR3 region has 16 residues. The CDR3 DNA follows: TGTGCCAGCAGCTCAGCCGGGACTGCGAGCTCCTACGAGCAGTACTTC. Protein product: CASSSAGTASSYEQYF.

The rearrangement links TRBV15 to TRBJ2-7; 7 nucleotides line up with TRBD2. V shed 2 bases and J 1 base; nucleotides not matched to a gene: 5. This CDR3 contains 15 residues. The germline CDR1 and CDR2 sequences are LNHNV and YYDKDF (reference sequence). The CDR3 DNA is TGTGCCACCAGCAGACGGCTAGCGGCTTCCTACGAGCAGTACTTC. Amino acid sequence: CATSRRLAASYEQYF.

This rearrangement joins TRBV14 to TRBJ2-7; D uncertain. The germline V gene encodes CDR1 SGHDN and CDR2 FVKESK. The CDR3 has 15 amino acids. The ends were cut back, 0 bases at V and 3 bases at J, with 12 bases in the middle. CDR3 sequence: CASSQDWERRYEQYF. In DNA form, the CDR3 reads TGTGCCAGCAGCCAAGATTGGGAACGCCGCTACGAGCAGTACTTC.

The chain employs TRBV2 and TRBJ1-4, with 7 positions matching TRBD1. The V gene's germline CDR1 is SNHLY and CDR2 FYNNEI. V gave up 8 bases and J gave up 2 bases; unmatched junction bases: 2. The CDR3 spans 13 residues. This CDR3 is CASGGQTNEKLFF. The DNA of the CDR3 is TGTGCCAGCGGGGGACAGACTAATGAAAAACTGTTTTTT.

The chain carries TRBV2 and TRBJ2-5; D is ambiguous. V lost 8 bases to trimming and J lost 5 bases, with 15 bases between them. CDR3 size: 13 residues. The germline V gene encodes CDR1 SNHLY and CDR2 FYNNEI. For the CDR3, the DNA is TGTGCCAGCGCCAAGGAAACTGGGGAGACCCAGTACTTC. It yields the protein CASAKETGETQYF.

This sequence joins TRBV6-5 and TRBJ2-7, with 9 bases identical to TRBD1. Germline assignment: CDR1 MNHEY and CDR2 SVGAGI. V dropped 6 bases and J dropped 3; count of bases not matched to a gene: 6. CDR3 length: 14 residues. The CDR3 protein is CASRQGQGYYEQYF. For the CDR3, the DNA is TGTGCCAGCAGGCAGGGACAGGGCTACTACGAGCAGTACTTC.

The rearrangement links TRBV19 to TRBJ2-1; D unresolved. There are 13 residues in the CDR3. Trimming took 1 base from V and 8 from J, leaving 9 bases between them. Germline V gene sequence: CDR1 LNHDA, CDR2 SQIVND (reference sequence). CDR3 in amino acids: CASSIVGIYEQFF. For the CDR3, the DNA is TGTGCCAGTAGTATAGTAGGTATCTATGAGCAGTTCTTC.

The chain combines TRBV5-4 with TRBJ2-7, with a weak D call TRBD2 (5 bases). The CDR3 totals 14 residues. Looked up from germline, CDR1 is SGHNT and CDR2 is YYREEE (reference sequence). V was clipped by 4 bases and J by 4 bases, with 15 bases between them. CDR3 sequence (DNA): TGTGCCAGCAGCCCCCGGAGGTCTCCTTACGAGCAGTACTTC. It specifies CASSPRRSPYEQYF. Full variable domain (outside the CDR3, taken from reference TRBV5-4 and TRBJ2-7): ETGVTQSPTHLIKTRGQQVTLRCSSQSGHNTVSWYQQALGQGPQFIFQYYREEENGRGNFPPRFSGLQFPNYSSELNVNALELDDSALYLCASSPRRSPYEQYFGPGTRLTVT.

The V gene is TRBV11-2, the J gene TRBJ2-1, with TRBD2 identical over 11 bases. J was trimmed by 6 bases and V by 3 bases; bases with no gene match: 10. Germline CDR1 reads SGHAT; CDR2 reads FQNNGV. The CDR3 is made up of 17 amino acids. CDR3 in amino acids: CASSFRVAGGPFNEQFF. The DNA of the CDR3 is TGTGCCAGCAGCTTCAGGGTAGCGGGAGGGCCTTTCAATGAGCAGTTCTTC. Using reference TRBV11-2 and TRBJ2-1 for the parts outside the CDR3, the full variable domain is EAGVAQSPRYKIIEKRQSVAFWCNPISGHATLYWYQQILGQGPKLLIQFQNNGVVDDSQLPKDRFSAERLKGVDSTLKIQPAKLEDSAVYLCASSFRVAGGPFNEQFFGPGTRLTVL.

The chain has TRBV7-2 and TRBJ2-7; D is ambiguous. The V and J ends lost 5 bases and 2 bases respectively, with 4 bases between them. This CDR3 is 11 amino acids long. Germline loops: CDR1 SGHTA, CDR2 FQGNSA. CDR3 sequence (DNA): TGTGCCAGCAGCCTTACCTACGAGCAGTACTTC. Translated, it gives CASSLTYEQYF.

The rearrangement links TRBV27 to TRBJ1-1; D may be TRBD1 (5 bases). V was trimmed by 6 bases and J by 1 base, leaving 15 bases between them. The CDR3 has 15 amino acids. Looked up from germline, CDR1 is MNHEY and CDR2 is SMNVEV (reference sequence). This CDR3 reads CASSWATGGNTEAFF. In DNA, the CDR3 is TGTGCCAGCAGCTGGGCAACGGGGGGGAACACTGAAGCTTTCTTT.

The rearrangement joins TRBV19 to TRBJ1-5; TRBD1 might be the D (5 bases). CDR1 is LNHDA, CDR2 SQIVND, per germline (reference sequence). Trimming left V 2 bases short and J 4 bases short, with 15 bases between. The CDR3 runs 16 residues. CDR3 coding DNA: TGTGCCAGTAGTATATTTCAGGGTATGGAGAATCAGCCCCAGCATTTT. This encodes CASSIFQGMENQPQHF.

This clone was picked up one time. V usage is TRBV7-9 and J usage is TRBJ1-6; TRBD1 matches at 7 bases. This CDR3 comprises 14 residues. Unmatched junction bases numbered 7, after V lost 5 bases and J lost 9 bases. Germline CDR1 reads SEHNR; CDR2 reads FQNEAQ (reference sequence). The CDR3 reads CASSPDREGSPLHF. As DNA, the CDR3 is TGTGCCAGCAGCCCCGACAGGGAAGGTTCACCCCTCCACTTT.

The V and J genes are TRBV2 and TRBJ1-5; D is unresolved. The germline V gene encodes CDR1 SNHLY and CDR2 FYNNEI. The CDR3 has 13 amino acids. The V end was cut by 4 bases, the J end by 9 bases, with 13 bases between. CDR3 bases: TGTGCCAGCAGTGGCCAGCCCTCGGTGCCCCAGCATTTT. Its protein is CASSGQPSVPQHF.

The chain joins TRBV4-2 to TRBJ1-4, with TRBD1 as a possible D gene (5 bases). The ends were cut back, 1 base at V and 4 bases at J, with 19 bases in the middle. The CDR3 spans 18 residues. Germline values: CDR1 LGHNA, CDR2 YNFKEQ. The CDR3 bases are TGTGCCAGCAGCCAAGGCCATGGCTTGACAGACCATAATGAAAAACTGTTTTTT. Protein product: CASSQGHGLTDHNEKLFF.

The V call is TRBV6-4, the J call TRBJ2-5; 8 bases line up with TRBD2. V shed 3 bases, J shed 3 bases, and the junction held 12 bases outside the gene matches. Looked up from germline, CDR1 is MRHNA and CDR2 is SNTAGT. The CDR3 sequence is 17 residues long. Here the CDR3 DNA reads TGTGCCAGCAGTGATATCCTTCAAGCGGGAGTTAAAGAGACCCAGTACTTC. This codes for CASSDILQAGVKETQYF.

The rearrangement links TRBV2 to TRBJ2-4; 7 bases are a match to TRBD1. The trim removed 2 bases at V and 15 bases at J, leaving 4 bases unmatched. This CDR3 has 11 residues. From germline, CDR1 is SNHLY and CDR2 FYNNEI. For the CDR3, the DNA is TGTGCCAGCAGTGAATTAGGGGGCGGGTACTTC. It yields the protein CASSELGGGYF.

The CDR3 sequence: CASSRGPGYEQYF. Written as DNA, the CDR3 is TGTGCCAGTTCCCGAGGGCCAGGCTACGAGCAGTACTTC. The chain combines TRBV19 with TRBJ2-7, with D possibly matching TRBD2 (5 bases). This CDR3 region has 13 residues. The germline gives CDR1 LNHDA, CDR2 SQIVND (reference sequence). V gave up 8 bases and J gave up 3 bases, with 14 bases separating them.

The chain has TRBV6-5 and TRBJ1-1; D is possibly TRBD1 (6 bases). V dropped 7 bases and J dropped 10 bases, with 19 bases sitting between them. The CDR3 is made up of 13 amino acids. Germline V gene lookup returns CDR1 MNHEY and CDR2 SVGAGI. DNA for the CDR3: TGTGCCAGCAACACAAACAGGGCGGAGGGAGCTTTCTTT. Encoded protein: CASNTNRAEGAFF.

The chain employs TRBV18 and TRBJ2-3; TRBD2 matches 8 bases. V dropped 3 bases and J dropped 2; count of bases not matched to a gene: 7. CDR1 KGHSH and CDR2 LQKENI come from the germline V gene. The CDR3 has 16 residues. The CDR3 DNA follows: TGTGCCAGCTCACCTCTTACTAGCGGAATCACAGATACGCAGTATTTT. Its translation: CASSPLTSGITDTQYF. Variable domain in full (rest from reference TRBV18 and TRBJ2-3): NAGVMQNPRHLVRRRGQEARLRCSPMKGHSHVYWYRQLPEEGLKFMVYLQKENIIDESGMPKERFSAEFPKEGPSILRIQQVVRGDSAAYFCASSPLTSGITDTQYFGPGTRLTVL.

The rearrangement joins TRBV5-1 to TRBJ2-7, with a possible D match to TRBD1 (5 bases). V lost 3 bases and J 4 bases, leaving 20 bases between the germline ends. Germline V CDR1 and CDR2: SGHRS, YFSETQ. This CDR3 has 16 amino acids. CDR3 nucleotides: TGCGCCAGCAGCTCCCGATCCGGCCAGGGTACGTACGAGCAGTACTTC. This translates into CASSSRSGQGTYEQYF.